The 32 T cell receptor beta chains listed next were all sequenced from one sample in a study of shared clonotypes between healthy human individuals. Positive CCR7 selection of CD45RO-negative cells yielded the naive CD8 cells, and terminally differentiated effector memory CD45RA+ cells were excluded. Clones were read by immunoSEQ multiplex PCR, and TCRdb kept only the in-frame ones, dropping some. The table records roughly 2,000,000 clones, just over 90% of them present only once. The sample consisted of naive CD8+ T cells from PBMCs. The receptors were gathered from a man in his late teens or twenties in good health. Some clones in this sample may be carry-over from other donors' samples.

The CDR3, as DNA: TGTGCCAGCGTGACAGGGGTGATGAACACTGAAGCTTTCTTT. It is translated as CASVTGVMNTEAFF. This chain links TRBV19 with TRBJ1-1; 8 bases match TRBD1. Germline CDR1 is LNHDA and CDR2 is SQIVND (reference sequence). With V trimmed by 9 bases and J by 0 bases, 6 bases remained unmatched. The length of the CDR3 is 14 residues.

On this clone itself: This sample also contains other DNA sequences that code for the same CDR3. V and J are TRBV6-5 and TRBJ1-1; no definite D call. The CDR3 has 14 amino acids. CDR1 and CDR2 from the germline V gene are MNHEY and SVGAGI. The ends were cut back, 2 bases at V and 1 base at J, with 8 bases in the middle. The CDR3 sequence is CASSYGEGNTEAFF. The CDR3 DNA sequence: TGTGCCAGCAGTTACGGAGAAGGGAACACTGAAGCTTTCTTT.

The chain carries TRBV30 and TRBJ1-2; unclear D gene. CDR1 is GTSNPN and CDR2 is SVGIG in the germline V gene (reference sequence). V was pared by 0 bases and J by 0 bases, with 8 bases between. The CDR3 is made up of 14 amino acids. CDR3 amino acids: CAWSVSDSNYGYTF. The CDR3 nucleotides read TGTGCCTGGAGTGTTTCAGATTCTAACTATGGCTACACCTTC. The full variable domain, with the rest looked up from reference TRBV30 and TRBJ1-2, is SQTIHQWPATLVQPVGSPLSLECTVEGTSNPNLYWYRQAAGRGLQLLFYSVGIGQISSEVPQNLSASRPQDRQFILSSKKLLLSDSGFYLCAWSVSDSNYGYTFGSGTRLTVV.

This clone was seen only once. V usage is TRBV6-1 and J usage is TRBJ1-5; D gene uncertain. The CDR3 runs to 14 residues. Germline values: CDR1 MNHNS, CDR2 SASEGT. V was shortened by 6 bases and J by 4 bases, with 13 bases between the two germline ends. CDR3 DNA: TGTGCCAGCAGGGCCCGGGAGTGGAATCAGCCCCAGCATTTT. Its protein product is CASRAREWNQPQHF.

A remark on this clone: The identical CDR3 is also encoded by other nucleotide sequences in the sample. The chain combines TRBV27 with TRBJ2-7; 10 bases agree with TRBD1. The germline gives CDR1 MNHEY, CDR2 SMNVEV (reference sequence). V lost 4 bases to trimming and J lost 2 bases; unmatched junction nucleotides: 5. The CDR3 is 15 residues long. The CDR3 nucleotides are TGTGCCAGCAGTTCTCCCGGGACAGGGGCCTACGAGCAGTACTTC. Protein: CASSSPGTGAYEQYF.

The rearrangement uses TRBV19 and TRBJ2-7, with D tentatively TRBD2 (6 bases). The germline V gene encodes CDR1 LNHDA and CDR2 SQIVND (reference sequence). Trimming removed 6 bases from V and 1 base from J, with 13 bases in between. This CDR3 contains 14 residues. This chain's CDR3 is CASRAGLLSYEQYF. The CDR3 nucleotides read TGTGCCAGTAGGGCGGGACTGCTGTCCTACGAGCAGTACTTC.

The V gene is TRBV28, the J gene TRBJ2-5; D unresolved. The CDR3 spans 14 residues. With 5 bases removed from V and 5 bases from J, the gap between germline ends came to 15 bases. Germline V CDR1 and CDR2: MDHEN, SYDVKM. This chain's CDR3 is CASSLSPTEETQYF. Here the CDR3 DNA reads TGTGCCAGCAGTCTAAGTCCCACGGAGGAGACCCAGTACTTC.

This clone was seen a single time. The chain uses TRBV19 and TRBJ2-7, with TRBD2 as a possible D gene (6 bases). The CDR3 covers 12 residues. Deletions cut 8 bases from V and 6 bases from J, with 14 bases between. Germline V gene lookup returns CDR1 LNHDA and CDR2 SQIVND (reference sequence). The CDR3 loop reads CASHGGIGEQYF. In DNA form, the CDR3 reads TGTGCCAGTCACGGGGGAATCGGCGAGCAGTACTTC.

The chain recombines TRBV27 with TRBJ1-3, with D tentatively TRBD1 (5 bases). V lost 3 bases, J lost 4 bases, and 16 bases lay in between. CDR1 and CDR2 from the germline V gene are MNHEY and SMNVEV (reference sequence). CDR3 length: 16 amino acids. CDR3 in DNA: TGTGCCAGCAGTTTGACAGCGGGGTTCGTGGGAAACACCATATATTTT. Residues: CASSLTAGFVGNTIYF.

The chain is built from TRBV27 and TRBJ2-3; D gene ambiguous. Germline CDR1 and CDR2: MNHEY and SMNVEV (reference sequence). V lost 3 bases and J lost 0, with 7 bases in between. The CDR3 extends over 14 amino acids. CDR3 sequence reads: CASSFISSTDTQYF. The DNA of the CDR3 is TGTGCCAGCAGTTTCATATCTAGCACAGATACGCAGTATTTT.

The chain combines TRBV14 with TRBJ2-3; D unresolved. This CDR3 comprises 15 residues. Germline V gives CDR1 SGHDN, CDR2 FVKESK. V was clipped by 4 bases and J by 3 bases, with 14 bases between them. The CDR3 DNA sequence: TGTGCCAGCAGCCCCCTAGTAGGTAGTACAGATACGCAGTATTTT. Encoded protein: CASSPLVGSTDTQYF.

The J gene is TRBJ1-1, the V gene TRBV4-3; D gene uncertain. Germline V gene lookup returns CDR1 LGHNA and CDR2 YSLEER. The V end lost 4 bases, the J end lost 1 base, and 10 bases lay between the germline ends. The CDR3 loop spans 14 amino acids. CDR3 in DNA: TGCGCCAGCAGCCTCATAGAAGGGAACACTGAAGCTTTCTTT. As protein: CASSLIEGNTEAFF.

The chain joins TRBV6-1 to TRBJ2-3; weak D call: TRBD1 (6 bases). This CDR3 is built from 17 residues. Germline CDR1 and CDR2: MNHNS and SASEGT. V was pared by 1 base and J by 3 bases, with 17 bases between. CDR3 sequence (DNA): TGTGCCAGCAGTGAAGTGCAGGGGAAGGTGGTAACAGATACGCAGTATTTT. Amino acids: CASSEVQGKVVTDTQYF.

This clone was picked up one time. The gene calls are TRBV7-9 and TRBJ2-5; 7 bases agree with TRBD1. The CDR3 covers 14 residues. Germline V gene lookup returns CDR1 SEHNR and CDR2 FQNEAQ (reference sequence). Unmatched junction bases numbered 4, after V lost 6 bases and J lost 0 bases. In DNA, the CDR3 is TGTGCCAGCAGGGACGGGACAGACCAAGAGACCCAGTACTTC. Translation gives CASRDGTDQETQYF.

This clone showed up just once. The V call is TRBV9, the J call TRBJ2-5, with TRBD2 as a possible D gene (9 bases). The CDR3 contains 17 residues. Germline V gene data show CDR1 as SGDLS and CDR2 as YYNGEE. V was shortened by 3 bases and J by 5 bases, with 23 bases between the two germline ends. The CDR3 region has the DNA TGTGCCAGCAGCGCAAAACAGGGGGGACTAGCCGCGGAGACCCAGTACTTC. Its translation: CASSAKQGGLAAETQYF.

DNA of the CDR3: TGTGCCAGTAGTATAGAACTAGCCTCCTACGAGCAGTACTTC. This encodes CASSIELASYEQYF. The rearrangement links TRBV19 to TRBJ2-7, with a weak D call TRBD2 (6 bases). Germline CDR1 and CDR2: LNHDA and SQIVND (reference sequence). V lost 0 bases, J lost 0 bases, and 6 bases lay in between. The CDR3 sequence is 14 residues long.

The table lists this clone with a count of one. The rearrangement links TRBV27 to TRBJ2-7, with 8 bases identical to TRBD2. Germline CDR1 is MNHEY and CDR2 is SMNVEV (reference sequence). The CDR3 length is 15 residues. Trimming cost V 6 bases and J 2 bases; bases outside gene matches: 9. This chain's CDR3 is CASSPRGSGTYEQYF. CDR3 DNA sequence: TGTGCCAGCAGCCCCCGGGGTAGCGGGACCTACGAGCAGTACTTC.

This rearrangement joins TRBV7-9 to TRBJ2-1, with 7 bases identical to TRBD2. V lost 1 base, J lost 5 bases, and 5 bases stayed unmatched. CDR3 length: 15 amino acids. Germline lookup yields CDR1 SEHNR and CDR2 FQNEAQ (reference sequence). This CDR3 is CASSLVKGRDNEQFF. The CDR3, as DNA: TGTGCCAGCAGCTTAGTTAAGGGGAGGGACAATGAGCAGTTCTTC.

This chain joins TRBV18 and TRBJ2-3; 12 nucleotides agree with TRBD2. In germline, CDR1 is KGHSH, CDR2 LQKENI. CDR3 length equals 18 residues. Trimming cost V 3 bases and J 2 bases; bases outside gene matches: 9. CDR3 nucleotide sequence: TGTGCCAGCTCACCCCATCCCAGGACTAGCGGGAACACAGATACGCAGTATTTT. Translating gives CASSPHPRTSGNTDTQYF.

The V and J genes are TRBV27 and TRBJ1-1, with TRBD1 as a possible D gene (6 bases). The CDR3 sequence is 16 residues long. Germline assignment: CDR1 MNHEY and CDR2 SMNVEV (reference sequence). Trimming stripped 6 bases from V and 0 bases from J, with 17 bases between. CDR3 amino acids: CASSPGGPIMNTEAFF. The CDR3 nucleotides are TGTGCCAGCAGCCCGGGGGGGCCGATTATGAACACTGAAGCTTTCTTT.

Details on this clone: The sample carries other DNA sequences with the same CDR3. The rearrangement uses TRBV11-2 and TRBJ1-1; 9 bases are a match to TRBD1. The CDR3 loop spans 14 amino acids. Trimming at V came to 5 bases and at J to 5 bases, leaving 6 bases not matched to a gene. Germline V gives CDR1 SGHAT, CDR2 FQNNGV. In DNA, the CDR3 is TGTGCCAGCAGCCTCCGGACAGGGGTGACTGAAGCTTTCTTT. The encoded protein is CASSLRTGVTEAFF.

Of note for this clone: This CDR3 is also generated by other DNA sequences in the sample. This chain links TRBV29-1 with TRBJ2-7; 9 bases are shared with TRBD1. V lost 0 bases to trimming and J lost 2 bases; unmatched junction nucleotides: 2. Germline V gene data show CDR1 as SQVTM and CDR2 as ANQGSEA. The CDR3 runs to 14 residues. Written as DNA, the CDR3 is TGCAGCGTTGAAGAGGGGGACAGGGCCTACGAGCAGTACTTC. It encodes CSVEEGDRAYEQYF.

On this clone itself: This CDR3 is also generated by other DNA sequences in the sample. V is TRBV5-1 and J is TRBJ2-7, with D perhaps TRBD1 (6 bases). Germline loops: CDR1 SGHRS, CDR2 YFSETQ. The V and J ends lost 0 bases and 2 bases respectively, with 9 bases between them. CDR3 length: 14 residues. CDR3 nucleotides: TGCGCCAGCAGCTTGGTGGGACAAGCCTACGAGCAGTACTTC. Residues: CASSLVGQAYEQYF.

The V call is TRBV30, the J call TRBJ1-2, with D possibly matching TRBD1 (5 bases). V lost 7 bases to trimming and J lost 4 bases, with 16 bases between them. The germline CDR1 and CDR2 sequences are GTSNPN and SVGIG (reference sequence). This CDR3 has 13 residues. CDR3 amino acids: CALRAIGTYGYTF. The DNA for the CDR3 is TGTGCCTTGCGGGCCATCGGGACCTATGGCTACACCTTC.

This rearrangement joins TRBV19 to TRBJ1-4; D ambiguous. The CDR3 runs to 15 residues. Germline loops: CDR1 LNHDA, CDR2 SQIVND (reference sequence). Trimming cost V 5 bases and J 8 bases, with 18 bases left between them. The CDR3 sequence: CASSPRRTPLEKLFF. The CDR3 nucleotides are TGTGCCAGTAGTCCCCGCAGAACCCCTTTGGAAAAACTGTTTTTT.

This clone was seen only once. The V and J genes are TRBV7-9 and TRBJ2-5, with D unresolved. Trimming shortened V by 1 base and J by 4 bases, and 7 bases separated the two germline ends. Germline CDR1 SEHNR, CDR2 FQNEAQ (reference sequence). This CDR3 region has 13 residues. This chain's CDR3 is CASSLETIETQYF. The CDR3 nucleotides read TGTGCCAGCAGCTTAGAGACAATAGAGACCCAGTACTTC.

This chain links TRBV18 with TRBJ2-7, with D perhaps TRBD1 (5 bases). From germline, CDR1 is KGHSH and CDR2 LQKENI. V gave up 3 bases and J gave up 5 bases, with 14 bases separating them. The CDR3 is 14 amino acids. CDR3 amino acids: CASSPDPQGNEQYF. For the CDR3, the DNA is TGTGCCAGCTCACCGGACCCGCAGGGTAACGAGCAGTACTTC.

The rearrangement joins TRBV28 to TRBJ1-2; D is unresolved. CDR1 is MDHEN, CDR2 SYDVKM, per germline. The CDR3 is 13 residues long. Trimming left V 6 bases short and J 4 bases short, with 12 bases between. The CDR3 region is CASRPRGTYGYTF. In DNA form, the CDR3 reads TGTGCCAGCAGACCTCGGGGAACCTATGGCTACACCTTC.

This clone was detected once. For the CDR3, the DNA is TGTGCCAGCAGTTACTCGATCTCAGGCAACTATGGCTACACCTTC. This sequence encodes CASSYSISGNYGYTF. V is TRBV6-5 and J is TRBJ1-2; no definite D call. CDR1 and CDR2 from the germline V gene are MNHEY and SVGAGI. V lost 0 bases to trimming and J lost 2 bases, with 10 bases between them. The CDR3 sequence is 15 residues long.

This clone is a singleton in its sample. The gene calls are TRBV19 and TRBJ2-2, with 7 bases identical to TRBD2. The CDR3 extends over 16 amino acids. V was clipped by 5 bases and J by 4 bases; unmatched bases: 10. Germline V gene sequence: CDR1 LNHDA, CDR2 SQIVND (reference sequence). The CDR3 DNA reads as TGTGCCAGTAGTCTTTGGGGGGGACTCTCCACCGGGGAGCTGTTTTTT. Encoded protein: CASSLWGGLSTGELFF.

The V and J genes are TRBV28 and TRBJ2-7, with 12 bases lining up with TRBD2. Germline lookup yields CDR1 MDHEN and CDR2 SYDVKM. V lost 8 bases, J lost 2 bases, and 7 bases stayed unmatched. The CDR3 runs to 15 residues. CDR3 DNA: TGTGCCAGCTGGAAGCCTAGCGGGAGGGCCTACGAGCAGTACTTC. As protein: CASWKPSGRAYEQYF.

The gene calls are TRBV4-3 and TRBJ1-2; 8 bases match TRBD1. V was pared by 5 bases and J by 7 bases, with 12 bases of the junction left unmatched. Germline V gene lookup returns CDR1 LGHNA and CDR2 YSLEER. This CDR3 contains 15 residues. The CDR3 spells CASSEGTGGFLGYTF. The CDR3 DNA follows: TGCGCCAGCAGCGAAGGGACAGGAGGCTTCCTTGGCTACACCTTC.